The 12 T cell receptor beta chains below come from one sample, sequenced in a study of early T cells in non-severe SARS-CoV-2 infection. TCRdb used MiXCR to reprocess the 5' RACE reads, holding one entry per CDR3 protein. The table includes some 25,000 distinct CDR3 sequences, about 4.6% detected once. The sequencing sample was made of whole blood. The receptors come from an adult who was a healthcare worker with PCR-confirmed SARS-CoV-2 infection or an uninfected control (not recorded which).

This clonotype was seen ten or more times. The rearrangement joins TRBV27 to TRBJ2-4, with a possible D match to TRBD1 (6 bases). The germline V gene encodes CDR1 MNHEY and CDR2 SMNVEV (reference sequence). This CDR3 is 18 amino acids long. The V end was cut by 3 bases, the J end by 7 bases, with 25 bases between. The CDR3 region has the DNA TGTGCCAGCAGTTTTTTTGAACCCGGGACAAACAATAGGAACATTCAGTACTTC. Its protein product is CASSFFEPGTNNRNIQYF.

In this sample, this clonotype turned up many times. The V call is TRBV3-1, the J call TRBJ2-1; 9 bases are a match to TRBD2. Germline assignment: CDR1 LGHDT and CDR2 YNNKEL (reference sequence). The J segment lost 8 bases and the V segment lost 0 bases, leaving 11 bases of the junction unmatched. This CDR3 is 17 amino acids long. CDR3 DNA: TGTGCCAGCAGCCAAGATAGTATAGGCGGGGGGGCCCATGAGCAGTTCTTC. Its protein product is CASSQDSIGGGAHEQFF.

This clonotype occurred many times. The chain recombines TRBV11-2 with TRBJ2-2; D is uncertain. The CDR3 spans 16 residues. The germline CDR1 and CDR2 sequences are SGHAT and FQNNGV. The ends were cut back, 6 bases at V and 0 bases at J, with 14 bases in the middle. The CDR3 here is CASSSGAYANTGELFF. CDR3 DNA sequence: TGTGCCAGCAGTAGTGGCGCGTACGCGAACACCGGGGAGCTGTTTTTT.

This clonotype has just a few counts. The chain links TRBV11-3 to TRBJ2-1; tentative D call: TRBD2 (7 bases). Germline V gene lookup returns CDR1 SGHNT and CDR2 YENEEA. The CDR3 sequence is 16 residues long. V lost 5 bases and J 6 bases, leaving 20 bases between the germline ends. The CDR3 DNA reads TGTGCCAGCAGCCCACAGGGAGGGGACATAGGCAATGAGCAGTTCTTC. Its protein product is CASSPQGGDIGNEQFF.

The rearrangement joins TRBV6-2 or TRBV6-3 to TRBJ2-7; perhaps TRBD2 as D (5 bases). This CDR3 region has 12 residues. CDR1 is MNHEY, CDR2 SVGEGT, per germline. The V end lost 4 bases, the J end lost 2 bases, and 6 bases lay between the germline ends. CDR3 DNA: TGTGCCAGCAGTTCCGGGACCTACGAGCAGTACTTC. This sequence encodes CASSSGTYEQYF.

Details on this clonotype: A much larger clone differs from this one at a single base, so this may be a read error. As the CDR3 is not closed by the conserved phenylalanine or tryptophan, this likely results from a read error. The genes are TRBV29-1 and TRBJ2-3; 9 nucleotides agree with TRBD2. The V gene end was trimmed by 8 bases and the J gene end by 0 bases; junction bases not matched to a gene: 9. This CDR3 is built from 15 residues. CDR1 SQVTM and CDR2 ANQGSEA come from the germline V gene. As DNA, the CDR3 is TGCAGCTTAGGAATAGCGGGGGCCAGCACAGATACGCAGTATTCT. Translating gives CSLGIAGASTDTQYS.

The genes are TRBV19 and TRBJ1-2; D is perhaps TRBD1 (6 bases). In germline, CDR1 is LNHDA, CDR2 SQIVND (reference sequence). Trimming took 6 bases from V and 7 from J, leaving 15 bases between them. This CDR3 is built from 13 residues. Written as DNA, the CDR3 is TGTGCCAGTAGCCTTCGGGGGCGCGGTGGCTACACCTTC. Its protein product is CASSLRGRGGYTF.

This clonotype was found many times. This rearrangement joins TRBV11-3 to TRBJ2-3; D is perhaps TRBD1 (5 bases). The V gene lost 4 bases and the J gene lost 2 bases, with 10 bases spanning the gap. From germline, CDR1 is SGHNT and CDR2 YENEEA. This CDR3 comprises 14 residues. CDR3 amino acids: CASSSGRITDTQYF. CDR3 bases: TGTGCCAGCAGCTCAGGGCGGATCACAGATACGCAGTATTTT. The variable domain in full, completed from reference TRBV11-3 and TRBJ2-3, reads EAGVVQSPRYKIIEKKQPVAFWCNPISGHNTLYWYLQNLGQGPELLIRYENEEAVDDSQLPKDRFSAERLKGVDSTLKIQPAELGDSAVYLCASSSGRITDTQYFGPGTRLTVL.

V usage is TRBV6-1 and J usage is TRBJ2-3; no definite D call. The CDR3 is 12 residues long. Trimming took off 7 bases at V and 0 bases at J, with 5 bases between the two ends. The V gene's germline CDR1 is MNHNS and CDR2 SASEGT. CDR3 DNA: TGTGCCAGCACCCAGAGCACAGATACGCAGTATTTT. Translating it yields CASTQSTDTQYF.

This clonotype was detected many times. V is TRBV7-8 and J is TRBJ2-1, with 12 positions matching TRBD2. CDR3 length: 22 residues. Trimming cost V 5 bases and J 7 bases; bases outside gene matches: 27. The germline CDR1 and CDR2 sequences are SGHVS and FQNEAQ. CDR3 DNA sequence: TGTGCCAGCAGCAAACGCTTTAGGGACGAGGCTAGCGGGAGGGCCGGGGCGAATGAGCAGTTCTTC. It translates to CASSKRFRDEASGRAGANEQFF.

This clonotype occurred many times. J is TRBJ1-5 and V is TRBV14, with a possible D match to TRBD1 (5 bases). In germline, CDR1 is SGHDN, CDR2 FVKESK. This CDR3 is 19 amino acids long. Deletions cut 2 bases from V and 3 bases from J, with 23 bases between. The CDR3 nucleotides are TGTGCCAGCAGCCAAAAGAGAGGGGAGGGAGGCAGGTTCAATCAGCCCCAGCATTTT. Translation gives CASSQKRGEGGRFNQPQHF.

There are many counts of this clonotype. The gene calls are TRBV7-2 and TRBJ2-3, with 12 nucleotides matching TRBD2. The CDR3 covers 20 residues. The J segment lost 2 bases and the V segment lost 4 bases, leaving 16 bases of the junction unmatched. Germline V gives CDR1 SGHTA, CDR2 FQGNSA. The CDR3 reads CASSSETSGGITYPTDTQYF. Here the CDR3 DNA reads TGTGCCAGCAGCTCGGAAACTAGCGGGGGGATCACTTACCCCACAGATACGCAGTATTTT.